This TCR beta chain was sequenced for a study of memory CD4+ T cells and cytomegalovirus serostatus. Whole-study context: Healthy Belgian adult donors included roughly ten CMV-positive and fewer than 25 CMV-negative people.

Single viable CD3+CD4+CD8-CD45RO+ cells were sorted as the memory CD4+ T cells. The CDR3 spans 14 residues. V lost 2 bases to trimming and J lost 1 base, with 5 bases between them. Per germline, CDR1 SEHNR and CDR2 FQNEAQ (reference sequence). Original methodology: After removing out-of-frame reads, under 2.5 million distinct TCRbeta sequences remained. TCRdb's table, derived via immunoSEQ multiplex PCR, lists solely in-frame clones and lacks some. V, J and clone size were drawn from that table, and D and trimming were deduced from the DNA. The sample lists 50,000 to 65,000 clones, under 80% occurring once.

The chain carries TRBV7-9 and TRBJ2-2, with unresolved D. The clonotype was recovered from an adult in good health and CMV-seronegative. The sample consisted of memory CD4+ T cells from blood. The CDR3 spells CASSLTQNTGELFF. DNA of the CDR3: TGTGCCAGCAGCTTAACCCAGAACACCGGGGAGCTGTTTTTT.